This TCR beta chain was recovered during a study of cytomegalovirus exposure and HLA in healthy donors. General study results and limits: Usually a TCR sequence was rare, but some public TCRs were found in many donors.

The germline V gene encodes CDR1 SEHNR and CDR2 FQNEAQ (reference sequence). The length of the CDR3 is 15 residues. After removal of 3 bases from V and 6 bases from J, the junction contained 5 bases not matched to a gene. In regard to this clone: Its antigen is still unknown.

Primers included in the PCR were 60 Vbeta and 13 Jbeta primers. Using immunoSEQ multiplex PCR, the repertoire was profiled, and TCRdb retains in-frame clones only, with some absent. The data contain roughly 200,000 clones, about an eighth of them singletons. The chain combines TRBV7-9 with TRBJ1-5, with 10 bases fitting TRBD1. The sequence was collected from a man aged 45-65 years in good health and CMV-seropositive. Source material: PBMCs. The CDR3 DNA reads as TGTGCCAGCAGCTTGGGACAGGGGCGATCTCAGCCCCAGCATTTT. Protein product: CASSLGQGRSQPQHF.